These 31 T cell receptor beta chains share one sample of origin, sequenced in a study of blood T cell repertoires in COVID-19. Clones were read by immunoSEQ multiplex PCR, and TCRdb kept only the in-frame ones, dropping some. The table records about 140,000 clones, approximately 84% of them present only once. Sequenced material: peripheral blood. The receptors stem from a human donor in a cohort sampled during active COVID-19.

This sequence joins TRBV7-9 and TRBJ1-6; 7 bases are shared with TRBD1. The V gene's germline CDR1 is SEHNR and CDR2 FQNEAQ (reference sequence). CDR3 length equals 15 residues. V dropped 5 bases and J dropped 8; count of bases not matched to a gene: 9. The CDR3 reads CASSPVTGLYSPLHF. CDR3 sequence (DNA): TGTGCCAGCAGCCCCGTGACAGGGCTTTATTCACCCCTCCACTTT.

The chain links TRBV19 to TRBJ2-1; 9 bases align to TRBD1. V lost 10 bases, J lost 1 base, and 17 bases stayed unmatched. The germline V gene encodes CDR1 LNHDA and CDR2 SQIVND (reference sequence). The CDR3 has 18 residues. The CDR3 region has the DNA TGTGCCACTGAGTCCCGGGACAGGGAGTGGTGGTCCTACAATGAGCAGTTCTTC. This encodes CATESRDREWWSYNEQFF.

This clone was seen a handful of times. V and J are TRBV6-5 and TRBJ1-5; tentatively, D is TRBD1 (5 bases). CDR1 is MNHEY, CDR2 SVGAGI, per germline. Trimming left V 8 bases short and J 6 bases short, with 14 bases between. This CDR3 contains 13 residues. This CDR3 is CASRAGSAQPQHF. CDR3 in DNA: TGTGCCAGCCGGGCAGGGTCCGCTCAGCCCCAGCATTTT.

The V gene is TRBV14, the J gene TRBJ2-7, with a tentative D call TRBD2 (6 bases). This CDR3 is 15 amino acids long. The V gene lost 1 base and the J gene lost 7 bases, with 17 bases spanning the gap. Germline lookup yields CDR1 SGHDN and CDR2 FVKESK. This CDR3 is CASSQGIVRGQEQYF. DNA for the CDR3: TGTGCCAGCAGCCAAGGGATCGTGCGGGGCCAGGAGCAGTACTTC.

CDR3 sequence: CATSRDLVARRYGYTF. The CDR3 coding sequence is TGTGCCACCAGCAGAGACCTCGTGGCCCGGAGATATGGCTACACCTTC. The rearrangement links TRBV15 to TRBJ1-2; D is undetermined. Germline V gene sequence: CDR1 LNHNV, CDR2 YYDKDF (reference sequence). V was clipped by 0 bases and J by 5 bases, with 16 bases between them. The CDR3 runs to 16 residues. Full variable domain (rest looked up from reference TRBV15 and TRBJ1-2): DAMVIQNPRYQVTQFGKPVTLSCSQTLNHNVMYWYQQKSSQAPKLLFHYYDKDFNNEADTPDNFQSRRPNTSFCFLDIRSPGLGDTAMYLCATSRDLVARRYGYTFGSGTRLTVV.

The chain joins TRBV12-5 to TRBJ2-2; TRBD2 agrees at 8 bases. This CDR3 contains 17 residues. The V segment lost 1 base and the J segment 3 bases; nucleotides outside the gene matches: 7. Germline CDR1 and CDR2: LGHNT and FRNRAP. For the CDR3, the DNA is TGTGCTAGTGGTTTGGAAAAGACTAGCGCGGACACCGGGGAGCTGTTTTTT. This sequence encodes CASGLEKTSADTGELFF.

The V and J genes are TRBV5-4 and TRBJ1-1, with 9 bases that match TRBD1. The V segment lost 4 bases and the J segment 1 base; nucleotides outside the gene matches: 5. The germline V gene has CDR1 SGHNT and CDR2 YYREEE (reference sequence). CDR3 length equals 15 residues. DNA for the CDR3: TGTGCCAGCAGCGGGAAGACAGGGGGGAACACTGAAGCTTTCTTT. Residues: CASSGKTGGNTEAFF. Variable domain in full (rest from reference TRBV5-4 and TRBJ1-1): ETGVTQSPTHLIKTRGQQVTLRCSSQSGHNTVSWYQQALGQGPQFIFQYYREEENGRGNFPPRFSGLQFPNYSSELNVNALELDDSALYLCASSGKTGGNTEAFFGQGTRLTVV.

CDR3 in amino acids: CASSTLTGFDQPQHF. The CDR3 bases are TGTGCCAGCAGTACATTGACAGGGTTCGATCAGCCCCAGCATTTT. The chain carries TRBV6-5 and TRBJ1-5, with 7 bases aligning to TRBD1. Germline values: CDR1 MNHEY, CDR2 SVGAGI. V lost 5 bases to trimming and J lost 5 bases; unmatched junction nucleotides: 9. The CDR3 has 15 amino acids.

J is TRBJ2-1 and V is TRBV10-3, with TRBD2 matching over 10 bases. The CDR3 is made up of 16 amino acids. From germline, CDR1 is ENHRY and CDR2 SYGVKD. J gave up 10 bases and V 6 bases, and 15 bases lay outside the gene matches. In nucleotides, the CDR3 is TGTGCCATCAGACGGCGCGGAGCGGGGGGGGGTTTCGAGCAGTTCTTC. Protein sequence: CAIRRRGAGGGFEQFF.

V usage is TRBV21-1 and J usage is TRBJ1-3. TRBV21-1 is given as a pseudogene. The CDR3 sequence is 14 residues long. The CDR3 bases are TGTGCCAGCAGCAAAGTCAACTTTGGAAACACCATATATTTT. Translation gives CASSKVNFGNTIYF.

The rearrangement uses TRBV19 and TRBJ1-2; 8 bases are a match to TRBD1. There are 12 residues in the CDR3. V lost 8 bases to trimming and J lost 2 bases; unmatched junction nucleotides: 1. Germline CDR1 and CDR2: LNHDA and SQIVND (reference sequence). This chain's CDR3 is CASYRGNYGYTF. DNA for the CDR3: TGTGCCAGTTACAGGGGGAACTATGGCTACACCTTC.

The CDR3 DNA reads as TGTGCCAGCAGCCAAGATCAGGGGGAAACGAACACTGAAGCTTTCTTT. Encoded protein: CASSQDQGETNTEAFF. The chain is built from TRBV3-1 (or the pseudogene TRBV3-2) and TRBJ1-1; 7 nucleotides match TRBD1. Trimming at V came to 0 bases and at J to 1 base, leaving 5 bases not matched to a gene. Germline V gives CDR1 LGHDT, CDR2 YNNKEL (reference sequence). There are 16 residues in the CDR3.

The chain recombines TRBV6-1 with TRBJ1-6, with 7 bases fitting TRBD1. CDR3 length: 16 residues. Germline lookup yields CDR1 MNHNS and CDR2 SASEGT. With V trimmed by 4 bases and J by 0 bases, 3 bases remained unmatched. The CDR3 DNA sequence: TGTGCCAGCAGTGGCCGGGACAGCTCCTATAATTCACCCCTCCACTTT. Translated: CASSGRDSSYNSPLHF.

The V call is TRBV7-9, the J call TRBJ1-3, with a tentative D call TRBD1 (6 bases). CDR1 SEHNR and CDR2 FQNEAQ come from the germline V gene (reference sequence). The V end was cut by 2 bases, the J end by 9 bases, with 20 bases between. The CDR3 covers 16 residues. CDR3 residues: CASSLKVGAGLLTIYF. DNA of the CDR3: TGTGCCAGCAGCTTAAAGGTGGGGGCAGGCCTACTCACCATATATTTT.

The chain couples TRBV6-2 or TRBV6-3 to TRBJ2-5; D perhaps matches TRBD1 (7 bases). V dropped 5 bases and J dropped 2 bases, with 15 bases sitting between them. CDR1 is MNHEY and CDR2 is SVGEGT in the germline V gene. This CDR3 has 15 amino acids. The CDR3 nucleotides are TGTGCCAGCAGTCCCCACAGGGGAGGTCAAGAGACCCAGTACTTC. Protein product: CASSPHRGGQETQYF.

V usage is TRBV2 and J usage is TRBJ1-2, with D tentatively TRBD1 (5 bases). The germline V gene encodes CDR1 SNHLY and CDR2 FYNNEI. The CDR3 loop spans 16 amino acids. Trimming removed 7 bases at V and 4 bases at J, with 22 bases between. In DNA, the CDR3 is TGTGCCAGCACCCCCTCGGCAGGGATGGGTAGCTATGGCTACACCTTC. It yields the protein CASTPSAGMGSYGYTF.

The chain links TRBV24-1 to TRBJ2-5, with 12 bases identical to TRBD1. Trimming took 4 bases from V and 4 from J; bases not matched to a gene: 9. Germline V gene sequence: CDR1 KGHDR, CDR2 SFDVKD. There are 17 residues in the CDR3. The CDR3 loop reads CATSELPGTGGRETQYF. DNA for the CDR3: TGTGCCACCAGTGAGCTACCCGGGACAGGGGGCCGAGAGACCCAGTACTTC.

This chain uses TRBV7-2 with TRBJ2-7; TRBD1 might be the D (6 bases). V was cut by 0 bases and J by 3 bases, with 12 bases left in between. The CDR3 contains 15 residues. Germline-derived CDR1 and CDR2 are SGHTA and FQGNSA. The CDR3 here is CASSLALGHDYEQYF. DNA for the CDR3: TGTGCCAGCAGCTTAGCGTTGGGACACGACTACGAGCAGTACTTC.

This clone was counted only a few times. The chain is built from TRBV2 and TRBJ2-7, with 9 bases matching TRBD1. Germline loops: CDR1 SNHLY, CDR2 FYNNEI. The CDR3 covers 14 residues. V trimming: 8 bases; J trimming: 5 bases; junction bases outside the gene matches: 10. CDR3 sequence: CASDRDRVTNEQYF. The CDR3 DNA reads TGTGCCAGCGACCGGGACAGGGTTACGAACGAGCAGTACTTC.

This CDR3 is CASSPQGNEKLFF. CDR3 DNA sequence: TGTGCCAGCAGTCCACAGGGTAATGAAAAACTGTTTTTT. The V gene is TRBV6-6, the J gene TRBJ1-4, with a possible D match to TRBD1 (6 bases). Germline-derived CDR1 and CDR2 are MNHNY and SVGAGI (reference sequence). This CDR3 comprises 13 residues. V was cut by 5 bases and J by 4 bases, with 8 bases left in between.

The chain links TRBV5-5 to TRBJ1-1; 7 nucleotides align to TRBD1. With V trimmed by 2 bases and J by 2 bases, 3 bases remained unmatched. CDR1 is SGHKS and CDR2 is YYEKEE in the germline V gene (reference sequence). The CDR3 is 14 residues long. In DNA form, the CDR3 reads TGTGCCAGCAGCTTTACAGGGGTTAACACTGAAGCTTTCTTT. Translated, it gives CASSFTGVNTEAFF. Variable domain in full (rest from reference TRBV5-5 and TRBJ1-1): DAGVTQSPTHLIKTRGQQVTLRCSPISGHKSVSWYQQVLGQGPQFIFQYYEKEERGRGNFPDRFSARQFPNYSSELNVNALLLGDSALYLCASSFTGVNTEAFFGQGTRLTVV.

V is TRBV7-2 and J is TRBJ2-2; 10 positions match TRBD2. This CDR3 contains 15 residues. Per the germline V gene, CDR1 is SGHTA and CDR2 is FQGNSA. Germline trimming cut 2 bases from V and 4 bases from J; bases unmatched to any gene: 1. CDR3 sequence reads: CASSLLAGATGELFF. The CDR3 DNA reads TGTGCCAGCAGCTTACTAGCGGGGGCCACCGGGGAGCTGTTTTTT.

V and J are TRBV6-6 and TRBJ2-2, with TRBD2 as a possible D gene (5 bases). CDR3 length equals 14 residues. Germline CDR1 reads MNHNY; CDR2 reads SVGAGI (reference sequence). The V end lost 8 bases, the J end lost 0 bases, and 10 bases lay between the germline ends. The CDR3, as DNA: TGTGCCAGCCGGAGAGGGCCGAACACCGGGGAGCTGTTTTTT. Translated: CASRRGPNTGELFF.

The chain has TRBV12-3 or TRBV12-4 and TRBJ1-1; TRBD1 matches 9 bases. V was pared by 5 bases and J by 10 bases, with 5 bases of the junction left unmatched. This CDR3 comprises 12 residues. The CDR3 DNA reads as TGTGCCAGCAGTCCGACAGGGGGGGGAGCTTTCTTT. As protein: CASSPTGGGAFF.

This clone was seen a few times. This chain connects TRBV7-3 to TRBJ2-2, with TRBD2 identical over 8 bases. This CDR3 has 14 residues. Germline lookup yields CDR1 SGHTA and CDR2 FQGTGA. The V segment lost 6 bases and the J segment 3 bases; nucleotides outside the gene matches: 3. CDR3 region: CASRPSGYTGELFF. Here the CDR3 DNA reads TGTGCCAGCAGGCCTAGCGGGTACACCGGGGAGCTGTTTTTT.

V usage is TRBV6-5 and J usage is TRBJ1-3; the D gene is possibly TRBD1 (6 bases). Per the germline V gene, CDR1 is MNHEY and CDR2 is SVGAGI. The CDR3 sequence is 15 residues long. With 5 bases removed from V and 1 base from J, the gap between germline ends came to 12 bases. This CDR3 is CASSTRGTSGNTIYF. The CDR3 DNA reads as TGTGCCAGCAGTACCAGGGGAACGTCTGGAAACACCATATATTTT.

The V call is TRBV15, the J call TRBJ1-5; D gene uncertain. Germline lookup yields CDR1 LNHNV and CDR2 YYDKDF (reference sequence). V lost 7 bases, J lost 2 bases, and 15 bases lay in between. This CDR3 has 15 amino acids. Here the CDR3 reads CATTRTPGGNQPQHF. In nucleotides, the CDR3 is TGTGCCACCACCCGCACCCCCGGAGGCAATCAGCCCCAGCATTTT.

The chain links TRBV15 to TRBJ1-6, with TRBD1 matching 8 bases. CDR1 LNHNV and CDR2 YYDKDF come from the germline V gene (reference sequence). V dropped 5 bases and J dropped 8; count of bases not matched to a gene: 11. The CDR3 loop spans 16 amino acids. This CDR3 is CATSLLGQAIYSPLHF. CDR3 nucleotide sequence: TGTGCCACCAGCCTACTGGGACAGGCCATTTATTCACCCCTCCACTTT. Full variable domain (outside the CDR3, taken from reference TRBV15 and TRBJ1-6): DAMVIQNPRYQVTQFGKPVTLSCSQTLNHNVMYWYQQKSSQAPKLLFHYYDKDFNNEADTPDNFQSRRPNTSFCFLDIRSPGLGDTAMYLCATSLLGQAIYSPLHFGNGTRLTVT.

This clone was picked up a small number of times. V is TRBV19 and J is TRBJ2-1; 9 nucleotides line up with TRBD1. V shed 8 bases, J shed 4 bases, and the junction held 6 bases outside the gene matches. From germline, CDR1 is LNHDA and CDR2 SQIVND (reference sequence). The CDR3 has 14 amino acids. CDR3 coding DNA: TGTGCCAGTGGGGGACAGGGAGGATACAATGAGCAGTTCTTC. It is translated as CASGGQGGYNEQFF.

The CDR3 reads CASKLDRVSYEQYF. DNA for the CDR3: TGTGCCAGCAAACTGGACAGGGTTTCCTACGAGCAGTACTTC. The V gene is TRBV27, the J gene TRBJ2-7, with 8 bases matching TRBD1. Losses at the gene ends were 7 bases for V and 1 base for J; bases not matched to a gene: 6. This CDR3 is 14 amino acids long. The germline V gene encodes CDR1 MNHEY and CDR2 SMNVEV (reference sequence).

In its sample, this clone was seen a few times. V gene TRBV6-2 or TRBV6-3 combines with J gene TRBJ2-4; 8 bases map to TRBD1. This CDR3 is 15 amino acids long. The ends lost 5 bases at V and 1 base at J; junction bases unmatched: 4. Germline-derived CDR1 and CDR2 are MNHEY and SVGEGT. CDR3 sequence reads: CASSDRGPAKNIQYF. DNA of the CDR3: TGTGCCAGCAGTGACAGGGGCCCCGCCAAAAACATTCAGTACTTC.